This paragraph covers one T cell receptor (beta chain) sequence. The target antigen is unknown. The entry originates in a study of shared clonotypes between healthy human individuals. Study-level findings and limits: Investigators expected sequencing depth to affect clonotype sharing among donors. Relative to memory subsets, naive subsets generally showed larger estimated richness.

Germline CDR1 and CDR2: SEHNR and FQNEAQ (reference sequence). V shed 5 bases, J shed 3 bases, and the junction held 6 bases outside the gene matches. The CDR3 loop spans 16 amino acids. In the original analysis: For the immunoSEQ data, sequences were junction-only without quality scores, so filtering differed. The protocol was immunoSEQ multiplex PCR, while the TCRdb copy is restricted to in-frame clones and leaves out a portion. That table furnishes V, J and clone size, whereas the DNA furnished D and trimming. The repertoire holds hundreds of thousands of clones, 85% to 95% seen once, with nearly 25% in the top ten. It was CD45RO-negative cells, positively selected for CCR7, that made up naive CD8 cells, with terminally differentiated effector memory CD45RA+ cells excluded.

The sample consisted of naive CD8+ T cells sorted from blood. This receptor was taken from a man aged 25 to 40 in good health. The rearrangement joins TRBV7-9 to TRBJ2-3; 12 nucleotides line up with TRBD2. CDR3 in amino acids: CASSLRLAGVTDTQYF. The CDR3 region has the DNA TGTGCCAGCAGCCTACGACTAGCGGGAGTGACAGATACGCAGTATTTT.